This TCR beta chain originates from a study of identical twins. Overall study findings and caveats: Partial confounding of zero-insertion analyses by invariant MAIT and iNKT cells was possible.

Trimming removed 2 bases at V and 6 bases at J, with 13 bases between. Germline-derived CDR1 and CDR2 are SGHDN and FVKESK. This CDR3 has 14 amino acids. Remarks on this clonotype: As yet, its antigen is unknown.

TCRdb re-called the 5' RACE reads with MiXCR, one entry per CDR3 protein. The data show 1.5 million to 2 million distinct CDR3 sequences, under 35% seen once. This clonotype was obtained from a newborn girl in good health. Material for sequencing was cord blood. V gene TRBV14 combines with J gene TRBJ1-2; weak D call: TRBD1 (5 bases). CDR3 in amino acids: CASSQPGTLNGYTF. For the CDR3, the DNA is TGTGCCAGCAGCCAACCCGGGACCTTAAATGGCTACACCTTC.